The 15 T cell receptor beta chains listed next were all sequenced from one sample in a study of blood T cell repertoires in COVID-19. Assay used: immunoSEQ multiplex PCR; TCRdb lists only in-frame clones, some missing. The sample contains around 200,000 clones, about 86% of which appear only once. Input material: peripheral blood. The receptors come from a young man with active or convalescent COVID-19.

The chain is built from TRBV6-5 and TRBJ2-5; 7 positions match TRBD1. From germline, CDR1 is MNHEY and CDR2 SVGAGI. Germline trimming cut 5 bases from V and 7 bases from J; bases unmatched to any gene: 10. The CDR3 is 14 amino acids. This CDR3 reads CASSPDRARGTQYF. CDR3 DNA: TGTGCCAGCAGTCCAGACAGGGCGCGAGGGACCCAGTACTTC.

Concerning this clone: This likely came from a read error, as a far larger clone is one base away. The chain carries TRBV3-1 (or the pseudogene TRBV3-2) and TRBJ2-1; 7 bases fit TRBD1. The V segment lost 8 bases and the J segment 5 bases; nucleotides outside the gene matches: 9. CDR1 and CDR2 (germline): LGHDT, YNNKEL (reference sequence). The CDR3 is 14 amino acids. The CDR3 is CASLGTDSDNEQFF. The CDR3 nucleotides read TGTGCCAGCTTGGGGACAGACTCGGACAATGAGCAGTTCTTC.

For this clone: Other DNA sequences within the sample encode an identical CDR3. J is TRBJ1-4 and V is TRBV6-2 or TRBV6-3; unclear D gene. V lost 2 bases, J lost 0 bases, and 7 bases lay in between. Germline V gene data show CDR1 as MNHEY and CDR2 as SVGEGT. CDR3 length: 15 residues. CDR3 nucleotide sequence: TGTGCCAGCAGTTACGGCGGCGCAACTAATGAAAAACTGTTTTTT. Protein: CASSYGGATNEKLFF.

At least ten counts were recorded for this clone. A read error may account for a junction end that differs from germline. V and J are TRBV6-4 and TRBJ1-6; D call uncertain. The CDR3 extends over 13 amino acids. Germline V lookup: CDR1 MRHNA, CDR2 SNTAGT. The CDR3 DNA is TGTGCCAGCAGTGACTCCGATAATTCACCCCTCCACTTT. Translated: CASSDSDNSPLHF.

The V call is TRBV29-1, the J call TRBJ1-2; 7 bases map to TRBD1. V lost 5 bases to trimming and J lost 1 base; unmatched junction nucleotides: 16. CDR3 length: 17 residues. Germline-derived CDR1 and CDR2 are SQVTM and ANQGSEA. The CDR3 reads CSVYEWLGQELNYGYTF. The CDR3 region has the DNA TGCAGCGTTTATGAGTGGCTCGGACAGGAGCTTAACTATGGCTACACCTTC.

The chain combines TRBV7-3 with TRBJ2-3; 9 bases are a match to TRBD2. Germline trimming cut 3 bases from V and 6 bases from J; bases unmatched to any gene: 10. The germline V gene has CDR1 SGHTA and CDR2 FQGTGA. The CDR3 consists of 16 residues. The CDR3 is CASSFFSGSLFDTQYF. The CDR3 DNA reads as TGTGCCAGCAGCTTTTTTAGCGGGAGTTTGTTTGATACGCAGTATTTT.

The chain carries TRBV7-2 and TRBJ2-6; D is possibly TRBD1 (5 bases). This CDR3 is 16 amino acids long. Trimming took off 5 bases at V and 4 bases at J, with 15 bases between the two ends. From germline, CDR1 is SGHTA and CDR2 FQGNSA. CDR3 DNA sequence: TGTGCCAGCAGCCCAGACGGGTGGGGCGGGGCCAACGTCCTGACTTTC. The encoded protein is CASSPDGWGGANVLTF.

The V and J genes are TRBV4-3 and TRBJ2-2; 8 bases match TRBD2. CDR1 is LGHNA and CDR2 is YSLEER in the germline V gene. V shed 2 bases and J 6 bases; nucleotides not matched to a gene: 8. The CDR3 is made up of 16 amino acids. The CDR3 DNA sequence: TGCGCCAGCAGCCAACTTCCGGGACTAGACGCCGGGGAGCTGTTTTTT. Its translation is CASSQLPGLDAGELFF.

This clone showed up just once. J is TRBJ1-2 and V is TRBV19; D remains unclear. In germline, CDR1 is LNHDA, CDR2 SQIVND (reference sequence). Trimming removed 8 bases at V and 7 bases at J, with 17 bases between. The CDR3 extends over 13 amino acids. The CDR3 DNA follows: TGTGCCAGTCGGGCAATGTCCCGGGGTGGCTACACCTTC. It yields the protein CASRAMSRGGYTF.

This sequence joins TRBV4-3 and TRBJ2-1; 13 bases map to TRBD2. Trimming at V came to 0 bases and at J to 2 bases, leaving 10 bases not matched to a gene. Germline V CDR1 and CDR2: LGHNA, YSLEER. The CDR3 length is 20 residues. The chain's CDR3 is CASSQEYTSGRAGAYNEQFF. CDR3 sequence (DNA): TGCGCCAGCAGCCAAGAATATACTAGCGGGAGGGCCGGGGCCTACAATGAGCAGTTCTTC.

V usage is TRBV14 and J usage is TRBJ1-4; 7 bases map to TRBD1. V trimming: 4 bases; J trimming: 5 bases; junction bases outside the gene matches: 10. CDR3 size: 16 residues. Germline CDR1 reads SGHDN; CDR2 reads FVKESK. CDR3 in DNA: TGTGCCAGCAGCCCCCGAACGGGGACAGTAAATGAAAAACTGTTTTTT. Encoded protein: CASSPRTGTVNEKLFF.

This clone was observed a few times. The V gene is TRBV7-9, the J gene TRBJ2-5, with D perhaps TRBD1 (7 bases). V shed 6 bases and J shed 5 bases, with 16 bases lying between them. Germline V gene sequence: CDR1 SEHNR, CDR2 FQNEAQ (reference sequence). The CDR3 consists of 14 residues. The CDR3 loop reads CASRDTGAGETQYF. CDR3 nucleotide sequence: TGTGCCAGCAGGGACACAGGGGCGGGGGAGACCCAGTACTTC.

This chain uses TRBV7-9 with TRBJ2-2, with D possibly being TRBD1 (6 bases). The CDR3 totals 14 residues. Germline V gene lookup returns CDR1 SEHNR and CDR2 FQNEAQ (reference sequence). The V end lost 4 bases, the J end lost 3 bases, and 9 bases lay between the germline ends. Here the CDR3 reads CASSYGGDTGELFF. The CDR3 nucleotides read TGTGCCAGCAGCTATGGGGGCGACACCGGGGAGCTGTTTTTT.

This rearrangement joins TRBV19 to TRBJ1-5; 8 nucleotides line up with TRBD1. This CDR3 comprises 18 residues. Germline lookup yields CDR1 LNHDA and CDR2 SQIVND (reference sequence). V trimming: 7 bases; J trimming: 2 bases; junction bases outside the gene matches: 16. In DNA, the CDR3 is TGTGCCAGTATTTCGAGGTCCGCAGGGGGCGTCGGCAATCAGCCCCAGCATTTT. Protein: CASISRSAGGVGNQPQHF.

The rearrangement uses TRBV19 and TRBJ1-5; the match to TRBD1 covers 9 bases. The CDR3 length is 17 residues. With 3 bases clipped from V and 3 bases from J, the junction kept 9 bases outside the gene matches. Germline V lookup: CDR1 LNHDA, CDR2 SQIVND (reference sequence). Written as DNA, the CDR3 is TGTGCCAGTAGTATCCACGGACAGGGGCCCGTCAATCAGCCCCAGCATTTT. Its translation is CASSIHGQGPVNQPQHF.